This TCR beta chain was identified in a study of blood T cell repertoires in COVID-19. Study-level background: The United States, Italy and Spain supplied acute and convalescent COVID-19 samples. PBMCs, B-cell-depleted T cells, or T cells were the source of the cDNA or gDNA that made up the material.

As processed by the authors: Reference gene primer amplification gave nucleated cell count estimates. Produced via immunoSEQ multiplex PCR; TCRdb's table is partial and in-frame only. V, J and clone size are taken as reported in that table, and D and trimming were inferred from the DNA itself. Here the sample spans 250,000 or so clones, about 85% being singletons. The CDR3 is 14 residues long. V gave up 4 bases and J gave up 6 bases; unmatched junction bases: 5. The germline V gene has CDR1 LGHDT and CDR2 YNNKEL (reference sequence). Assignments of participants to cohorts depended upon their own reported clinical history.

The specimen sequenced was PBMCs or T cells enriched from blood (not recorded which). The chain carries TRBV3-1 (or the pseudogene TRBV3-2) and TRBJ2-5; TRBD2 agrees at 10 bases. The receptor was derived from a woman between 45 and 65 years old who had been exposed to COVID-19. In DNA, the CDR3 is TGTGCCAGCAGCCTAGGACTAGCGGTTAAGACCCAGTACTTC. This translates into CASSLGLAVKTQYF.